Listed below are T cell receptor beta chains from one sample, sequenced in a study of CD8+CD57+ T cells in acquired aplastic anemia. TCRdb reprocessed the reads via MiXCR and lists one record per CDR3 protein. Of about 180,000 distinct CDR3 sequences in the sample, roughly 50% were seen once. The source material was sorted CD4+, CD8+, or CD8+CD57+ T cells (not recorded which) from PBMCs. Receptor source: a human donor with aplastic anemia. Both conserved end residues are part of each CDR3. A D gene is named only where the DNA matches it firmly. Size is stated for part of the rows, as once, few or many counts, or as a class when the clone is expanded.

J gene,D gene,clone size,V gene,CDR3 DNA,CDR3 protein
TRBJ1-3,-,-,TRBV10-2,TGCGCCAGCCGGGGAGGGACCTACTCTGGAAACACCATATATTTT,CASRGGTYSGNTIYF
TRBJ2-7,-,-,TRBV2,TGTGCCAGCATCCGCGGGGACCTCTCCTACGAGCAGTACTTC,CASIRGDLSYEQYF
TRBJ2-3,TRBD2,few,TRBV11-1,TGTGCCAGCAGCTATTGGGGACTAGCAGATCCAGATACGCAGTATTTT,CASSYWGLADPDTQYF
TRBJ2-1,-,-,TRBV10-3,TGTGCCACCGGGTTCCAAGAGACCCAGTTCTTC,CATGFQETQFF
TRBJ2-4,-,few,TRBV5-1,TGCGCCAGCAGCTGGGACACCCGCACCCAAACTATTCAGTACTTC,CASSWDTRTQTIQYF
TRBJ2-7,TRBD1,-,TRBV10-2,TGCGCCAGCAGTAAGACAGGGTCCGGCTACGAGCAGTACTTC,CASSKTGSGYEQYF
TRBJ1-5,-,-,TRBV7-9,TGTGCCAGCAGCTTAGAAGGGCACCAGCATTTT,CASSLEGHQHF
TRBJ2-3,TRBD2,many,TRBV7-3,TGTGCCAGCGTCGGGGGGGGCACAGATACGCAGTATTTT,CASVGGGTDTQYF
TRBJ1-5,-,-,TRBV7-2,TGTGCCAGCAGCCGCGAGACAGAGCCCCAGCATTTT,CASSRETEPQHF
TRBJ1-5,-,many,TRBV28,TGTGCCAGCACCAACCCCGTCGATCAGCCCCAGCATTTT,CASTNPVDQPQHF
TRBJ2-7,-,many,TRBV7-2,TGTGCCAGCAGCTTAGCGGGGGACTACGAGCAGTACTTC,CASSLAGDYEQYF
TRBJ2-7,-,-,TRBV2,TGTGCCAGCAGTGATCCCTGGGGCGGAGGCTACGAGCAGTACTTC,CASSDPWGGGYEQYF
TRBJ2-3,-,-,TRBV14,TGTGCCAGCAGCCAAGGTCGTATAATCCATGGGCAGTATTTT,CASSQGRIIHGQYF
TRBJ2-3,TRBD2,-,TRBV29-1,TGCAGCGTTGCCCAGCGGGAGGGGGGCACAGATACGCAGTATTTT,CSVAQREGGTDTQYF
TRBJ2-5,-,-,TRBV10-1,TGCGCCAGCAGTGATCGGGGGGCTTCACAAGAGACCCAGTACTTC,CASSDRGASQETQYF
TRBJ2-7,TRBD1,-,TRBV18,TGTGCCAGCTCACCACCGGGACAGACCTACGAGCAGCACTTC,CASSPPGQTYEQHF
TRBJ2-7,-,many,TRBV20-1,TGCAGTGCTACGCGAACGGCTCGGGGCGAGCAGTACTTC,CSATRTARGEQYF
TRBJ2-7,TRBD2,-,TRBV19,TGTGCCAGTAGTATAGCGGCGGGGAGGGGGCAGTACTTC,CASSIAAGRGQYF
TRBJ2-6,TRBD1,-,TRBV11-3,TGTGCCAGCCAGGGACAGGCTCTTAGGGCCAACGTCCTGACTTTC,CASQGQALRANVLTF
TRBJ2-2,-,many,TRBV12-3/TRBV12-4,TGTGCCAGCACCTCCGATCCGAACACCGGGGAGCTGTTTTTT,CASTSDPNTGELFF
TRBJ1-6,TRBD1,-,TRBV2,TGTGCCAGCAGGAAACAGGGGGATAATTCACCCCTCCACTTT,CASRKQGDNSPLHF
TRBJ1-2,-,many,TRBV5-1,TGCGCCAGCAGCTTGGCGGGCAGGGGAGGAGGCTACACCTTC,CASSLAGRGGGYTF
TRBJ1-6,-,-,TRBV6-1,TGTGTCAGCAGGAAACCGGGGCAGCAGAATTCACCCCTCCACTTT,CVSRKPGQQNSPLHF
TRBJ1-1,-,-,TRBV25-1,TGTGCCAGCAGTGCCTGGGGGCAGCGAGAAGAAGCTTTCTTT,CASSAWGQREEAFF
TRBJ2-1,-,many,TRBV9,TGTGCCAGCAGCAAGGACTGGAGCTCCTACAATGAGCAGTTCTTC,CASSKDWSSYNEQFF
TRBJ1-6,-,once,TRBV6-1,TGTGCCAGCAGAACCAGGGGCAAAGATTCACCCCTCCACTTT,CASRTRGKDSPLHF
TRBJ2-1,TRBD2,-,TRBV5-1,TGCGCCAGCAGCTTGGGCCGGGGGGGCGGGGGGGCCTACAATGAGCAGTTCTTC,CASSLGRGGGGAYNEQFF
TRBJ2-7,TRBD2,many,TRBV7-2,TGTGCCAGCAGCCGAGGGACTAGAGGGCCCTACGAGCAGTACTTC,CASSRGTRGPYEQYF
TRBJ2-3,-,-,TRBV5-1,TGCGCCAGCAGGCCGAGACTCCTCACAGATACGCAGTATTTT,CASRPRLLTDTQYF
TRBJ2-3,TRBD2,-,TRBV20-1,TGCAGTGCGGGGGTAGCGGGGCTCACAGATACGCAGTATTTT,CSAGVAGLTDTQYF
TRBJ2-1,-,many,TRBV6-4,TGTGCCAGCAGTGAGCAAACCAATGAGCAGTTCTTC,CASSEQTNEQFF
TRBJ2-5,-,-,TRBV5-1,TGCGCCAGCAGGTTCCCGGGACTGGCGGTACAAGAGACCCAGTACTTC,CASRFPGLAVQETQYF
TRBJ1-2,-,-,TRBV2,TGTGCCAGCAGGTCGGACAATTCTAACTATGGCTACACCTTC,CASRSDNSNYGYTF
TRBJ1-5,TRBD1,-,TRBV24-1,TGTGCCACCAGTGATTTTGGGACAGATAGCAATCAGCCCCAGCATTTT,CATSDFGTDSNQPQHF
TRBJ2-7,-,few,TRBV5-1,TGCGCCAGCAGCTTGGCAGGACTACCGTCGAACGAGCAGTACTTC,CASSLAGLPSNEQYF
TRBJ2-7,-,few,TRBV7-8,TGTGCCAGCAGCTTAGGTACGGAATACGAGCAGTACTTC,CASSLGTEYEQYF
TRBJ2-7,TRBD1,-,TRBV20-1,TGCAGTGCCAAGACAGGGGGCTCCTACGAGCAGTACTTC,CSAKTGGSYEQYF
TRBJ1-1,-,-,TRBV2,TGTGCCAGCAGCAGAGGACGTAACATGAACACTGAAGCTTTCTTT,CASSRGRNMNTEAFF
TRBJ1-2,TRBD1,many,TRBV5-1,TGCGCCAGCAGCTTGGCGCAGGGGGCTCGAGGCTACACCTTC,CASSLAQGARGYTF
TRBJ1-1,-,-,TRBV7-9,TGTGCCAGCAGCCCCGGGACCAGCACTGAAGCTTTCTTT,CASSPGTSTEAFF
TRBJ1-1,-,many,TRBV6-5,TGTGCCAGCAGTTTTGGGACAACGAACACTGAAGCTTTCTTT,CASSFGTTNTEAFF
TRBJ2-5,-,-,TRBV2,TGTGCCAGCAGTGAAGTCAAAGAGACCCAGTACTTC,CASSEVKETQYF
TRBJ2-5,-,many,TRBV5-1,TGCGCCAGCACCCACGTAGGAGGGGGAGAGACCCAGTACTTC,CASTHVGGGETQYF
TRBJ1-6,-,-,TRBV12-3/TRBV12-4,TGTGCCAGCAGTTTAGGGGGTTCACCCCTCCACTTT,CASSLGGSPLHF
TRBJ2-7,TRBD1,-,TRBV20-1,TGCAGTGCTAGGCCCGGACAGGGGGCCGAGCAGTACTTC,CSARPGQGAEQYF
TRBJ1-2,-,-,TRBV20-1,TGCAGTGCTTCTCCCTACACCTTC,CSASPYTF
TRBJ2-1,TRBD2,-,TRBV7-7,TGTGCTAGCTTTAGCGGGAGCAATGAGCAGCTCTTC,CASFSGSNEQLF
TRBJ1-1,-,-,TRBV6-1,TGTGCCAGCAGTCTCGCTCGGACAGACACTGAAGCTTTCTTT,CASSLARTDTEAFF
TRBJ1-2,TRBD1,-,TRBV19,TGTGCCAGTACCTCGACAGGGACGAACTATGGCTACACCTTC,CASTSTGTNYGYTF
TRBJ2-1,-,many,TRBV7-2,TGTGCCAGCAGCGGCCCGGGCAATGAGCAGTTCTTC,CASSGPGNEQFF
TRBJ2-7,-,-,TRBV10-1,TGCGCCAGCAGTCCTGGGAAGGTCCAGTACTTC,CASSPGKVQYF